The entry below describes one TCR beta chain. Its antigen remains unknown. Likely a read error: the CDR3 ends without its conserved phenylalanine or tryptophan. Trimming cost V 2 bases and J 8 bases, with 16 bases left between them. Germline V gives CDR1 MRHNA, CDR2 SNTAGT. This CDR3 has 15 amino acids. This sample is drawn from a study of tumor-infiltrating lymphocytes in primary liver carcinoma. General study results and limits: Found in all five tumor regions were only about 7-25% of top clones. Tumors carried a top-250-clone fraction significantly exceeding that of blood (p = 0.039).

DNA and RNA were both co-extracted from about 19-30 mg of bulk tissue that had not been sorted. TCR beta cDNA was made from around 520 ng total RNA with a constant-region primer. Nested multiplex PCR, run for three rounds with slightly modified ARM-PCR, yielded TCR beta libraries. It was with TRBV1-TRBV30 forward primers and a C-beta reverse primer that the first two PCR rounds were run, at around 11 cycles each. TCRdb reprocessed the multiplex PCR reads via MiXCR and lists one record per CDR3 protein. The sample consists of roughly 120,000 distinct CDR3 sequences, 50% to 80% of them appearing once.

This TCR was recovered from a woman aged 60-75 years with primary liver carcinoma and hepatitis B virus infection. The chain employs TRBV6-4 and TRBJ2-1; D is possibly TRBD2 (6 bases). Sequencing input: liver tumor tissue from sampling region 3. This sample's subset: tumor region T3, left-lateral pole. The CDR3 reads CASSDLTSSVDEQFC. DNA for the CDR3: TGTGCCAGCAGTGACCTTACTAGCAGCGTAGATGAGCAGTTCTGC.